This T cell receptor beta chain was sequenced in a study of pediatric ulcerative colitis. The assay was immunoSEQ multiplex PCR, and TCRdb's table has in-frame clones only and misses some. The sample has around 30,000 clones; almost 85% are singletons. The CDR3 spans 14 residues. Per germline, CDR1 SGHVT and CDR2 SQSDAQ. V shed 5 bases and J shed 6 bases, with 16 bases lying between them. This clone is a singleton in its sample. This rearrangement joins TRBV7-4 to TRBJ1-2; D possibly corresponds to TRBD1 (5 bases). The sequence came from a boy younger than 18 with severe ulcerative colitis. Sequencing used blood. CDR3 loop: CASSPQQVGDGYTF. The CDR3 region has the DNA TGTGCCAGCAGCCCTCAACAGGTAGGTGATGGCTACACCTTC.